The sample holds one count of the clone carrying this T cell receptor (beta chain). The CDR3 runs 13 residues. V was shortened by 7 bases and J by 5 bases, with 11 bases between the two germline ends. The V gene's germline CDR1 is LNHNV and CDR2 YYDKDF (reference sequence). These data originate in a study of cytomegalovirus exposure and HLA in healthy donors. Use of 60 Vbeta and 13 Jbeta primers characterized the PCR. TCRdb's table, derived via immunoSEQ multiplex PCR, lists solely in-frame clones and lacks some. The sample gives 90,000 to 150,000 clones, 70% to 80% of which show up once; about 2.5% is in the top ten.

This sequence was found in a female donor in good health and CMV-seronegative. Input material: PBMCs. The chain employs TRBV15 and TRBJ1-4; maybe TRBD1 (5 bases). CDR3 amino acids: CATTPGGNEKLFF. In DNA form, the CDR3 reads TGTGCCACCACCCCGGGGGGGAATGAAAAACTGTTTTTT.